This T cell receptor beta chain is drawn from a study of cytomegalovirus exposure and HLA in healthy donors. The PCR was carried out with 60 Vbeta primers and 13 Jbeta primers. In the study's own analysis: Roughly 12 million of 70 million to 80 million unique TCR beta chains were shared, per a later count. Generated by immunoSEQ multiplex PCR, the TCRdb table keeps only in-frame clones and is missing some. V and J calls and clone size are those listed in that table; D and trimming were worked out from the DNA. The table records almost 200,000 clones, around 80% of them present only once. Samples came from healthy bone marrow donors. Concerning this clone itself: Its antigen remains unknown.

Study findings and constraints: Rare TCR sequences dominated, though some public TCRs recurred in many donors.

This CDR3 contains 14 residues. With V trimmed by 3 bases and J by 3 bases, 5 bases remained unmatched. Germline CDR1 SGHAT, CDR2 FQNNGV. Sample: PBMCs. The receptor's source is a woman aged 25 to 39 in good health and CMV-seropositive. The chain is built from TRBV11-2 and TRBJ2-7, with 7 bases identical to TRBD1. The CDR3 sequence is CASSLGTDLYEQYF. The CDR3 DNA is TGTGCCAGCAGCTTGGGGACAGATCTCTACGAGCAGTACTTC.